This is a list of T cell receptor beta chains from one sample in a study of blood T cell repertoires in COVID-19. Assay used: immunoSEQ multiplex PCR; TCRdb lists only in-frame clones, some missing. The sample records about 360,000 clones, roughly 86% being singletons. Sequenced material: PBMCs or T cells enriched from blood (not recorded which). Source of these receptors: a man between 40 and 49 years old in a cohort exposed to, infected with or recovered from COVID-19 (not recorded which). Each CDR3 is given with its conserved first and last residue. D genes are given only for firm matches. The size entry is marked missing in some rows and otherwise reads once, few, many or a size class.

TRBV5-1	-	TRBD2	TRBJ2-3	15	CASRTGTSGSGTQYF	TGCGCCAGCAGGACCGGGACTAGCGGGAGCGGTACGCAGTATTTT
TRBV9	-	TRBD2	TRBJ2-1	20	CASSATPRTSGTGLYNEQFF	TGTGCCAGCAGCGCGACACCCAGGACTAGCGGGACGGGGCTATACAATGAGCAGTTCTTC
TRBV18	-	TRBD1	TRBJ2-7	15	CASSQGTGDTYEQYF	TGTGCCAGCTCACAAGGGACAGGCGATACCTACGAGCAGTACTTC
TRBV6-2/TRBV6-3	-	TRBD1	TRBJ2-7	16	CASSSLRDSFSYEQYF	TGTGCCAGCAGCTCTTTGAGGGACAGCTTTTCCTACGAGCAGTACTTC
TRBV2	-	TRBD1	TRBJ1-5	13	CASNPGQNQPQHF	TGTGCCAGCAACCCGGGACAGAATCAGCCCCAGCATTTT
TRBV1	-	-	TRBJ1-5	15	CTSSQVSVPNQPQHF	TGCACCAGCAGCCAAGTGTCTGTCCCCAATCAGCCCCAGCATTTT
TRBV27	-	-	TRBJ2-5	13	CASRWGPSGTQYF	TGTGCCAGCAGGTGGGGCCCCTCTGGGACCCAGTACTTC
TRBV10-3	-	-	TRBJ1-1	15	CAIKGGNQGDTEAFF	TGTGCCATCAAGGGAGGAAACCAAGGGGACACTGAAGCTTTCTTT
TRBV29-1	-	-	TRBJ1-1	15	CSVEETGRKDTEAFF	TGCAGCGTTGAAGAAACAGGGCGGAAGGACACTGAAGCTTTCTTT
TRBV7-6	-	-	TRBJ2-1	17	CASSSGRGTTSVDEQFF	TGTGCCAGCAGCTCCGGACGGGGAACGACTAGTGTCGATGAGCAGTTCTTC
TRBV5-1	-	-	TRBJ2-3	14	CASSSRLESDTQYF	TGCGCCAGCAGCTCGCGACTAGAATCAGATACGCAGTATTTT
TRBV29-1	-	-	TRBJ2-7	14	CSVGAGLSPTEQYF	TGCAGCGTTGGGGCGGGACTTAGTCCGACCGAGCAGTACTTC
TRBV7-9	-	-	TRBJ2-5	13	CASSPFSQETQYF	TGTGCCAGCAGCCCCTTTTCTCAAGAGACCCAGTACTTC
TRBV4-1	-	TRBD1	TRBJ1-1	15	CASSPQSQGSTEAFF	TGCGCCAGCAGCCCTCAATCACAGGGGAGCACTGAAGCTTTCTTT
TRBV7-9	once	TRBD1	TRBJ1-1	13	CASSTTGGTEAFF	TGTGCCAGCAGCACTACAGGGGGCACTGAAGCTTTCTTT
TRBV30	once	TRBD2	TRBJ2-2	16	CAWSVRGRAGNGELFF	TGTGCCTGGAGTGTACGGGGGAGGGCCGGTAATGGGGAGCTGTTTTTT
TRBV7-9	-	-	TRBJ1-1	15	CASSYRSAGLTEAFF	TGTGCCAGCAGCTACAGGTCCGCGGGGTTGACTGAAGCTTTCTTT
TRBV7-8	-	TRBD2	TRBJ2-1	15	CASSFTSGVYNEQFF	TGTGCCAGCAGCTTCACTAGCGGGGTGTACAATGAGCAGTTCTTC
TRBV18	-	TRBD1	TRBJ1-6	18	CASSPTRQGGTYNSPLHF	TGTGCCAGCTCACCAACGAGACAGGGAGGAACCTATAATTCACCCCTCCACTTT
TRBV5-4	-	-	TRBJ1-5	15	CASSRLDRPNQPQHF	TGTGCCAGCAGCAGGCTGGACAGACCCAATCAGCCCCAGCATTTT
TRBV27	-	TRBD1	TRBJ1-2	14	CASRPPTGNYGYTF	TGTGCCAGCCGCCCCCCGACAGGGAATTATGGCTACACCTTC
TRBV5-1	-	TRBD2	TRBJ2-3	22	CASSLKLTIGLAGEFGTDTQYF	TGCGCCAGCAGCTTAAAACTCACCATCGGACTAGCGGGAGAGTTTGGCACAGATACGCAGTATTTT
TRBV30	-	TRBD1	TRBJ2-1	15	CAWSVRGTGGNEQFF	TGTGCCTGGAGTGTACGGGGGACAGGGGGCAATGAGCAGTTCTTC
TRBV5-6	-	-	TRBJ2-7	13	CASSRDFSYEQYF	TGTGCCAGCAGCCGGGACTTCTCCTACGAGCAGTACTTC
TRBV24-1	-	-	TRBJ2-7	13	CATSDLESGKQYF	TGTGCCACCAGTGATTTGGAGTCGGGGAAGCAGTACTTC
TRBV7-8	-	-	TRBJ1-1	12	CASSLRGTYAFF	TGTGCCAGCAGCTTGAGGGGGACATATGCTTTCTTT
TRBV27	-	TRBD1	TRBJ1-4	15	CASSWTGLTNEKLFF	TGTGCCAGCAGTTGGACAGGGCTAACTAATGAAAAACTGTTTTTT
TRBV27	-	-	TRBJ1-1	16	CASSLQGGGRGTEAFF	TGTGCCAGCAGTTTACAGGGAGGTGGCCGGGGCACTGAAGCTTTCTTT
TRBV5-1	once	TRBD1	TRBJ1-2	14	CASNVDRRNYGYTF	TGCGCCAGCAACGTGGACAGGCGCAACTATGGCTACACCTTC
TRBV18	-	TRBD1	TRBJ1-2	15	CASSPDIGGGYGYTF	TGTGCCAGCTCACCAGATATAGGGGGCGGCTATGGCTACACCTTC
TRBV6-5	-	TRBD1	TRBJ2-7	15	CASTFTGQGLGEQYF	TGTGCCAGCACTTTCACGGGACAGGGTCTTGGGGAGCAGTACTTC
TRBV7-5	-	-	TRBJ1-2	14	CVRSLWLFTPGYTF	TGTGTCAGAAGCTTATGGTTATTCACTCCGGGCTACACCTTC
TRBV5-1	-	-	TRBJ2-3	15	CASSLEGTRTDTQYF	TGCGCCAGCAGCTTGGAAGGGACACGCACAGATACGCAGTATTTT
TRBV19	once	TRBD2	TRBJ2-3	16	CASSSGRANLADTQYF	TGTGCCAGTAGTAGCGGGAGGGCCAATTTAGCAGATACGCAGTATTTT
TRBV7-2	-	TRBD1	TRBJ1-3	16	CASSLVTGAVGNTIYF	TGTGCCAGCAGCTTAGTAACAGGGGCGGTAGGAAACACCATATATTTT
TRBV18	-	-	TRBJ1-1	13	CASSTGENTEAFF	TGTGCCAGCTCAACGGGAGAGAACACTGAAGCTTTCTTT
TRBV7-9	once	-	TRBJ2-7	14	CASSLGGPGYEQYF	TGTGCCAGCAGCTTAGGTGGCCCGGGTTACGAGCAGTACTTC
TRBV4-2	-	-	TRBJ2-3	14	CASSQGGRPDTQYF	TGTGCCAGCAGCCAAGGAGGGCGACCAGATACGCAGTATTTT
TRBV24-1	-	-	TRBJ1-2	15	CATSQVYLLNYGYTF	TGTGCCACCAGTCAGGTTTATTTACTCAACTATGGCTACACCTTC
TRBV11-3	once	TRBD2	TRBJ2-7	15	CASSLKLRGSYEQYF	TGTGCCAGCAGCTTAAAGTTACGCGGGAGTTACGAGCAGTACTTC
TRBV27	-	-	TRBJ1-2	12	CASSSRNYGYTF	TGTGCCAGCAGTAGCAGGAACTATGGCTACACCTTC
TRBV3-1/TRBV3-2	-	-	TRBJ1-6	13	CASSQSSRSPLHF	TGTGCCAGCAGCCAATCCTCTAGGTCACCCCTCCACTTT